Below are 27 T cell receptor beta chains sequenced from a single sample in a study of OX40 agonist ivuxolimab in advanced cancers. Here immunoSEQ multiplex PCR was the method, and the copy in TCRdb shows in-frame clones only, minus some. Here the sample spans approximately 96,000 clones, 80% to 95% being singletons. The specimen comprised CD4+ or CD8+ T cells sorted from blood, sampled in a trial of the OX40 agonist ivuxolimab. The source of these receptors is an adult with an advanced solid tumor such as melanoma, head and neck, liver or kidney cancer.

This rearrangement joins TRBV19 to TRBJ2-5; D call uncertain. The CDR3 loop spans 14 amino acids. Per germline, CDR1 LNHDA and CDR2 SQIVND (reference sequence). V shed 5 bases and J shed 1 base, with 11 bases lying between them. This CDR3 is CASSVDAFQETQYF. DNA of the CDR3: TGTGCCAGTAGTGTGGACGCGTTCCAAGAGACCCAGTACTTC.

J is TRBJ2-1 and V is TRBV5-1, with 8 bases identical to TRBD2. Unmatched junction bases numbered 12, after V lost 4 bases and J lost 6 bases. The CDR3 sequence is 16 residues long. Germline CDR1 reads SGHRS; CDR2 reads YFSETQ. This chain's CDR3 is CASSIAGGRRGNEQFF. CDR3 bases: TGCGCCAGCAGCATTGCGGGCGGGAGGAGGGGCAATGAGCAGTTCTTC.

This chain connects TRBV29-1 to TRBJ1-1; D might be TRBD1 (5 bases). Germline CDR1 and CDR2: SQVTM and ANQGSEA. V shed 7 bases and J shed 6 bases, with 18 bases lying between them. This CDR3 is built from 13 residues. CDR3 loop: CSATIGGSAEAFF. As DNA, the CDR3 is TGCAGCGCCACGATCGGGGGTTCAGCTGAAGCTTTCTTT.

This clone was observed once. The rearrangement links TRBV28 to TRBJ2-7, with D possibly matching TRBD1 (6 bases). Germline V gene sequence: CDR1 MDHEN, CDR2 SYDVKM. This CDR3 region has 12 residues. Trimming pared 5 bases from V and 4 bases from J, leaving 9 bases between. DNA for the CDR3: TGTGCCAGCAGTCGCACAGGGTACGAGCAGTACTTC. Amino acids: CASSRTGYEQYF.

The table lists this clone with a count of one. The chain has TRBV6-6 and TRBJ2-3; D is ambiguous. The V and J ends lost 2 bases and 4 bases respectively, with 1 base between them. Germline V CDR1 and CDR2: MNHNY, SVGAGI (reference sequence). This CDR3 has 11 residues. The CDR3 loop reads CASSYPDTQYF. The CDR3 DNA sequence: TGTGCCAGCAGTTACCCAGATACGCAGTATTTT.

This chain connects TRBV19 to TRBJ2-1; 9 bases are shared with TRBD2. The CDR3 consists of 15 residues. V shed 5 bases and J 5 bases; nucleotides not matched to a gene: 7. CDR1 is LNHDA, CDR2 SQIVND, per germline (reference sequence). The CDR3 region is CASSPSLAGNNEQFF. DNA for the CDR3: TGTGCCAGTAGTCCAAGTCTAGCGGGAAACAATGAGCAGTTCTTC.

This chain uses TRBV7-3 with TRBJ1-2; D gene uncertain. Germline values: CDR1 SGHTA, CDR2 FQGTGA. Deletions cut 5 bases from V and 5 bases from J, with 15 bases between. The CDR3 is 14 amino acids. The CDR3 here is CASSPSVQNYGYTF. The DNA of the CDR3 is TGTGCCAGCAGCCCGAGCGTCCAGAATTATGGCTACACCTTC.

The rearrangement uses TRBV11-3 and TRBJ2-7; tentatively, D is TRBD1 (6 bases). Looked up from germline, CDR1 is SGHNT and CDR2 is YENEEA. The CDR3 sequence is 15 residues long. V lost 6 bases to trimming and J lost 5 bases, with 20 bases between them. CDR3 residues: CASRPYRVGPHEQYF. Written as DNA, the CDR3 is TGTGCCAGCAGGCCCTACAGGGTAGGTCCCCACGAGCAGTACTTC.

The V and J genes are TRBV5-1 and TRBJ2-2, with a weak D call TRBD2 (5 bases). The CDR3 has 15 residues. In germline, CDR1 is SGHRS, CDR2 YFSETQ. V shed 0 bases and J shed 1 base, with 7 bases lying between them. The DNA for the CDR3 is TGCGCCAGCAGCTTGGTCGAGGGGAACACCGGGGAGCTGTTTTTT. Encoded protein: CASSLVEGNTGELFF.

This clone was observed a single time. This rearrangement joins TRBV28 to TRBJ1-2; D not certain. V was pared by 2 bases and J by 4 bases, with 5 bases between. This CDR3 spans 12 amino acids. The germline gives CDR1 MDHEN, CDR2 SYDVKM. The CDR3 region is CASSLEFYGYTF. The CDR3 region has the DNA TGTGCCAGCAGTTTAGAGTTCTATGGCTACACCTTC.

V and J are TRBV18 and TRBJ1-1, with 8 bases identical to TRBD1. CDR3 size: 14 residues. The V segment lost 6 bases and the J segment 4 bases; nucleotides outside the gene matches: 7. CDR1 and CDR2 (germline): KGHSH, LQKENI. The CDR3, as DNA: TGTGCCAGCTCCCCTTCAGGGGGCGCCACTGAAGCTTTCTTT. It translates to CASSPSGGATEAFF.

This chain uses TRBV5-4 with TRBJ1-4, with no clear D. V lost 2 bases and J lost 4, with 9 bases in between. The CDR3 contains 14 residues. In germline, CDR1 is SGHNT, CDR2 YYREEE (reference sequence). The DNA for the CDR3 is TGTGCCAGCAGCTTAGAAGGACTTAATGAAAAACTGTTTTTT. It encodes CASSLEGLNEKLFF.

This chain links TRBV4-1 with TRBJ1-4; a weak D match, TRBD1 (5 bases). Germline CDR1 is MGHRA and CDR2 is YSYEKL. The CDR3 extends over 17 amino acids. V was pared by 0 bases and J by 4 bases, with 15 bases between. This CDR3 is CASSQESVGGGNEKLFF. CDR3 in DNA: TGCGCCAGCAGCCAAGAAAGTGTTGGGGGGGGTAATGAAAAACTGTTTTTT.

This clone was detected once. The chain combines TRBV2 with TRBJ2-5, with 11 bases that match TRBD2. This CDR3 has 15 amino acids. V lost 7 bases, J lost 1 base, and 5 bases stayed unmatched. The germline gives CDR1 SNHLY, CDR2 FYNNEI. The CDR3 sequence is CASIRGTSGQETQYF. The CDR3 DNA follows: TGTGCCAGCATCCGAGGGACTAGCGGCCAAGAGACCCAGTACTTC. The whole variable domain, filled in from reference TRBV2 and TRBJ2-5, reads EPEVTQTPSHQVTQMGQEVILRCVPISNHLYFYWYRQILGQKVEFLVSFYNNEISEKSEIFDDQFSVERPDGSNFTLKIRSTKLEDSAMYFCASIRGTSGQETQYFGPGTRLLVL.

This clone was detected a few times. V gene TRBV10-3 combines with J gene TRBJ1-5; D is ambiguous. Trimming took off 1 base at V and 6 bases at J, with 7 bases between the two ends. Germline CDR1 is ENHRY and CDR2 is SYGVKD. The CDR3 runs to 13 residues. The CDR3 protein is CAISEFGSQPQHF. The CDR3 DNA reads TGTGCCATCAGTGAGTTCGGGAGTCAGCCCCAGCATTTT.

This chain uses TRBV9 with TRBJ2-2; 7 bases line up with TRBD2. The ends lost 0 bases at V and 0 bases at J; junction bases unmatched: 2. CDR3 size: 16 residues. Germline loops: CDR1 SGDLS, CDR2 YYNGEE. In nucleotides, the CDR3 is TGTGCCAGCAGCGTAGCTAGCGGTACGAACACCGGGGAGCTGTTTTTT. This gives the protein CASSVASGTNTGELFF.

The chain has TRBV25-1 and TRBJ2-2; D possibly corresponds to TRBD1 (6 bases). This CDR3 is 14 amino acids long. The V and J ends lost 2 bases and 5 bases respectively, with 9 bases between them. Germline V gives CDR1 MGHDK, CDR2 SYGVNS. The CDR3 loop is CASSEQGKTGELFF. DNA for the CDR3: TGTGCCAGCAGTGAACAGGGGAAGACCGGGGAGCTGTTTTTT.

The chain couples TRBV9 to TRBJ2-2, with a tentative D call TRBD2 (7 bases). The germline V gene encodes CDR1 SGDLS and CDR2 YYNGEE. This CDR3 is 14 amino acids long. V lost 7 bases and J 2 bases, leaving 12 bases between the germline ends. The CDR3 loop is CASQRGANTGELFF. CDR3 sequence (DNA): TGTGCCAGCCAACGGGGGGCAAACACCGGGGAGCTGTTTTTT.

As regards this clone: Within the sample, other DNA sequences also encode this same CDR3. The gene calls are TRBV18 and TRBJ1-1; TRBD1 agrees at 7 bases. The germline V gene has CDR1 KGHSH and CDR2 LQKENI. V was clipped by 3 bases and J by 8 bases; unmatched bases: 3. CDR3 size: 12 residues. The CDR3 coding sequence is TGTGCCAGCTCACCCGGACAGGCCGAAGCTTTCTTT. This codes for CASSPGQAEAFF.

The rearrangement joins TRBV28 to TRBJ2-7, with 7 bases fitting TRBD1. This CDR3 is built from 16 residues. Germline CDR1 and CDR2: MDHEN and SYDVKM. Unmatched junction bases numbered 13, after V lost 5 bases and J lost 3 bases. For the CDR3, the DNA is TGTGCCAGCAGTCCATTTGGGGACAGATCTTACTACGAGCAGTACTTC. Its translation is CASSPFGDRSYYEQYF.

The chain carries TRBV6-6 and TRBJ2-7; D possibly corresponds to TRBD1 (5 bases). CDR1 is MNHNY and CDR2 is SVGAGI in the germline V gene (reference sequence). The CDR3 sequence is 12 residues long. With 6 bases removed from V and 2 bases from J, the gap between germline ends came to 8 bases. CDR3 loop: CASSKDTYEQYF. In nucleotides, the CDR3 is TGTGCCAGCAGCAAGGACACCTACGAGCAGTACTTC.

The V gene is TRBV7-3, the J gene TRBJ2-1; no clear D gene. Germline V gene sequence: CDR1 SGHTA, CDR2 FQGTGA. The CDR3 runs to 15 residues. Trimming cost V 2 bases and J 0 bases, with 8 bases left between them. The CDR3: CASSLEPTSYNEQFF. The CDR3 nucleotides read TGTGCCAGCAGCTTAGAGCCTACCTCCTACAATGAGCAGTTCTTC.

This sequence joins TRBV5-1 and TRBJ1-4, with 7 bases identical to TRBD1. The V segment lost 7 bases and the J segment 7 bases; nucleotides outside the gene matches: 10. The CDR3 runs to 14 residues. CDR1 is SGHRS and CDR2 is YFSETQ in the germline V gene. The CDR3 protein is CASCPQGDAEKLFF. In DNA form, the CDR3 reads TGCGCCAGCTGCCCTCAGGGGGACGCTGAAAAACTGTTTTTT.

This chain joins TRBV15 and TRBJ1-2; 8 nucleotides line up with TRBD1. CDR1 and CDR2 (germline): LNHNV, YYDKDF (reference sequence). This CDR3 has 16 residues. Losses at the gene ends were 3 bases for V and 5 bases for J; bases not matched to a gene: 11. The DNA of the CDR3 is TGTGCCACCAGCAGCCCCCTTGGGGACAGGAGATATGGCTACACCTTC. Residues: CATSSPLGDRRYGYTF.

The gene calls are TRBV19 and TRBJ2-1; TRBD1 is a possible D gene (5 bases). Trimming took off 1 base at V and 7 bases at J, with 11 bases between the two ends. The CDR3 extends over 14 amino acids. Per germline, CDR1 LNHDA and CDR2 SQIVND (reference sequence). In DNA, the CDR3 is TGTGCCAGTAGTATAGCTGGCAGGGAAAATGAGCAGTTCTTC. The encoded protein is CASSIAGRENEQFF.

This clone was observed a few times. Compared with germline, one end of the junction differs, possibly owing to a read error. The genes are TRBV11-2 and TRBJ2-7; D is unclear. The CDR3 loop spans 11 amino acids. Germline V gene data show CDR1 as SGHAT and CDR2 as FQNNGV. In DNA, the CDR3 is TGTGCCAGCAGCTCCTCCTCCGAGCAGTACTTC. Protein sequence: CASSSSSEQYF.

The chain carries TRBV6-1 and TRBJ2-2; TRBD2 is a possible D gene (5 bases). The V gene lost 7 bases and the J gene lost 8 bases, with 8 bases spanning the gap. Germline V gives CDR1 MNHNS, CDR2 SASEGT. The CDR3 covers 11 residues. The CDR3 reads CASTRGGELFF. For the CDR3, the DNA is TGTGCCAGCACACGGGGAGGGGAGCTGTTTTTT.